Presented here are 8 T cell receptor beta chains from one specimen sequenced in a study of CD8 T cells in Susac syndrome. Random hexamers were used to reverse transcribe an amount of about 0.5 to 1 ug RNA. TCRdb independently ran MiXCR on the immunoSEQ multiplex PCR reads; one entry per CDR3 protein. Counted here are some 130,000 distinct CDR3 sequences, roughly 94% occurring once; the ten biggest clones make up roughly 0.13%. The sequencing input was CD4+ T cells from PBMCs. All receptors come from a human donor with multiple sclerosis.

J is TRBJ1-1 and V is TRBV30; TRBD1 might be the D (5 bases). The CDR3 spans 13 residues. V lost 4 bases and J 2 bases, leaving 11 bases between the germline ends. Germline CDR1 is GTSNPN and CDR2 is SVGIG (reference sequence). This CDR3 is CAWTRQTNTEAFF. Written as DNA, the CDR3 is TGTGCCTGGACTAGACAGACCAACACTGAAGCTTTCTTT.

The chain recombines TRBV6-5 with TRBJ2-7, with 9 bases identical to TRBD1. Germline V CDR1 and CDR2: MNHEY, SVGAGI. The CDR3 is 14 residues long. Trimming took 6 bases from V and 1 from J; bases not matched to a gene: 4. The CDR3 DNA is TGTGCCAGCAGAAAGACAGGGGGGTCCTACGAGCAGTACTTC. Its translation: CASRKTGGSYEQYF.

The rearrangement links TRBV6-5 to TRBJ1-2; weak D call: TRBD1 (5 bases). The CDR3 has 17 residues. Deletions cut 0 bases from V and 5 bases from J, with 19 bases between. The germline V gene has CDR1 MNHEY and CDR2 SVGAGI. CDR3 residues: CASSYSPTVSPRYGYTF. CDR3 coding DNA: TGTGCCAGCAGTTACTCTCCGACAGTTTCCCCCCGGTATGGCTACACCTTC.

V gene TRBV15 combines with J gene TRBJ1-4; D might be TRBD1 (5 bases). V shed 5 bases and J shed 6 bases, with 10 bases lying between them. The length of the CDR3 is 13 residues. Germline values: CDR1 LNHNV, CDR2 YYDKDF (reference sequence). DNA of the CDR3: TGTGCCACCAGCCCGGGACTCCATGAAAAACTGTTTTTT. Amino acid sequence: CATSPGLHEKLFF. The entire variable domain, with the rest obtained from reference TRBV15 and TRBJ1-4, is as follows: DAMVIQNPRYQVTQFGKPVTLSCSQTLNHNVMYWYQQKSSQAPKLLFHYYDKDFNNEADTPDNFQSRRPNTSFCFLDIRSPGLGDTAMYLCATSPGLHEKLFFGSGTQLSVL.

The V and J genes are TRBV2 and TRBJ2-1, with 9 bases fitting TRBD2. The CDR3 spans 13 residues. Germline V lookup: CDR1 SNHLY, CDR2 FYNNEI. V gave up 6 bases and J gave up 9 bases; unmatched junction bases: 6. The CDR3 region is CASSLAGRVEQFF. The DNA of the CDR3 is TGTGCCAGCAGCCTAGCGGGGAGAGTTGAGCAGTTCTTC. The variable domain in full, completed from reference TRBV2 and TRBJ2-1, reads EPEVTQTPSHQVTQMGQEVILRCVPISNHLYFYWYRQILGQKVEFLVSFYNNEISEKSEIFDDQFSVERPDGSNFTLKIRSTKLEDSAMYFCASSLAGRVEQFFGPGTRLTVL.

The chain uses TRBV18 and TRBJ2-7, with TRBD1 matching 9 bases. Germline CDR1 is KGHSH and CDR2 is LQKENI. This CDR3 region has 14 residues. Trimming took 8 bases from V and 4 from J; bases not matched to a gene: 9. The CDR3 DNA reads as TGTGCCAGCCAAACCGGGACAGGGACTTACGAGCAGTACTTC. Translating gives CASQTGTGTYEQYF.

The table lists this clonotype with a count of one. The chain combines TRBV5-1 with TRBJ2-6; D not resolved. Germline V gene lookup returns CDR1 SGHRS and CDR2 YFSETQ. The CDR3 is 17 amino acids. V was clipped by 0 bases and J by 0 bases, with 10 bases between them. The chain's CDR3 is CASSLGGSDSGANVLTF. The DNA of the CDR3 is TGCGCCAGCAGCTTGGGCGGCAGTGACTCTGGGGCCAACGTCCTGACTTTC. The variable domain in full, completed from reference TRBV5-1 and TRBJ2-6, reads KAGVTQTPRYLIKTRGQQVTLSCSPISGHRSVSWYQQTPGQGLQFLFEYFSETQRNKGNFPGRFSGRQFSNSRSEMNVSTLELGDSALYLCASSLGGSDSGANVLTFGAGSRLTVL.

The chain joins TRBV6-2 or TRBV6-3 to TRBJ2-1; D may be TRBD2 (6 bases). This CDR3 region has 14 residues. Trimming removed 8 bases from V and 4 bases from J, with 15 bases in between. Looked up from germline, CDR1 is MNHEY and CDR2 is SVGEGT. CDR3 in amino acids: CASSGTAPYNEQFF. CDR3 DNA sequence: TGTGCCAGCTCCGGGACTGCCCCATACAATGAGCAGTTCTTC.